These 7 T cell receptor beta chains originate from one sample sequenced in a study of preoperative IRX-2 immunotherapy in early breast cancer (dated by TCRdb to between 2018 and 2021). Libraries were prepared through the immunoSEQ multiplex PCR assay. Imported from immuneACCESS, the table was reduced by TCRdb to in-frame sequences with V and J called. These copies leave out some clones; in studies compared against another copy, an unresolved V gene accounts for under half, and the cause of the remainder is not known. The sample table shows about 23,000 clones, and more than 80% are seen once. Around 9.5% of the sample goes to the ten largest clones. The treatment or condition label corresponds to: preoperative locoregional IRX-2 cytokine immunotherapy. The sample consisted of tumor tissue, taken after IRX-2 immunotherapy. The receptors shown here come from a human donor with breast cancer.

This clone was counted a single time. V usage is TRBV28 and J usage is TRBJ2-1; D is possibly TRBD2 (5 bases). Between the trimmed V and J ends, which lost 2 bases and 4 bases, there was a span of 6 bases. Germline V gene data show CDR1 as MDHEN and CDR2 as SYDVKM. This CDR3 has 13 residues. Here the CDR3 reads CASSLRGYNEQFF. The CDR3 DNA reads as TGTGCCAGCAGTTTACGGGGTTACAATGAGCAGTTCTTC.

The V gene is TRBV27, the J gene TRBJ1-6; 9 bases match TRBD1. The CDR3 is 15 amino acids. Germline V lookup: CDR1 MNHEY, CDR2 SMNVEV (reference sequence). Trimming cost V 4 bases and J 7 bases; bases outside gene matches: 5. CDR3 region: CASSYVTGGNSPLHF. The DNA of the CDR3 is TGTGCCAGCAGTTACGTGACAGGGGGGAATTCACCCCTCCACTTT.

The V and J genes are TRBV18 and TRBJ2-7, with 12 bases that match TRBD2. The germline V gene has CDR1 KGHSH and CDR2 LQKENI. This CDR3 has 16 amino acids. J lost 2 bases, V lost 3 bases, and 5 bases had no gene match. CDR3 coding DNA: TGTGCCAGCTCACCTCCACTAGCGGGGGGAACCTACGAGCAGTACTTC. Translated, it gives CASSPPLAGGTYEQYF.

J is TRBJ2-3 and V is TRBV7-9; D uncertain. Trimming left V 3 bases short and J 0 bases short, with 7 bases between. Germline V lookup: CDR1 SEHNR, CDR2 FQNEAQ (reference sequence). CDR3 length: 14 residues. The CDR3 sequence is CASSFEASTDTQYF. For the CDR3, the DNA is TGTGCCAGCAGCTTTGAGGCTAGCACAGATACGCAGTATTTT.

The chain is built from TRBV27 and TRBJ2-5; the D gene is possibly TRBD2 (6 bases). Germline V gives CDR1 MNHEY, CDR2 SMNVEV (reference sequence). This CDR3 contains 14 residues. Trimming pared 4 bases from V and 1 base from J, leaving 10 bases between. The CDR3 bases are TGTGCCAGCAGTTCTCGCGGGATCCAAGAGACCCAGTACTTC. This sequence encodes CASSSRGIQETQYF.

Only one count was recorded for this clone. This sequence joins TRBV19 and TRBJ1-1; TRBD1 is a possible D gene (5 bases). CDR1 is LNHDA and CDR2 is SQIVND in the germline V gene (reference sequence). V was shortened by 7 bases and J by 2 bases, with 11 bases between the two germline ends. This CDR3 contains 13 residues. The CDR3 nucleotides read TGTGCCAGTAACTCGGGACTTAACACTGAAGCTTTCTTT. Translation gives CASNSGLNTEAFF.

DNA of the CDR3: TGCGCCAGCAGCTCCCGACGGACGGGTTCCACAGATACGCAGTATTTT. Its translation: CASSSRRTGSTDTQYF. The gene calls are TRBV5-1 and TRBJ2-3; D gene unclear. V was clipped by 3 bases and J by 2 bases, with 16 bases between them. This CDR3 comprises 16 residues. Looked up from germline, CDR1 is SGHRS and CDR2 is YFSETQ.